This T cell receptor beta chain stems from a study of blood T cell repertoires in COVID-19. Study information: Sources were T cells, B-cell-depleted T cells, or PBMCs; the material itself was cDNA or gDNA.

How the authors handled the data: Quantification of nucleated cells was approximated via reference gene primer amplification. The data were produced by immunoSEQ multiplex PCR, yet TCRdb's version contains in-frame clones alone and is incomplete. D and trimming come from the DNA, and the V and J calls and clone size come from that table. Of under 250,000 clones in the sample, roughly four fifths were seen once. Germline lookup yields CDR1 SGHRS and CDR2 YFSETQ. The CDR3 is made up of 14 amino acids. Trimming took 3 bases from V and 4 from J, leaving 11 bases between them. This receptor was identified in a woman in her sixties or seventies with acute or convalescent COVID-19. Source material: peripheral blood. This sequence joins TRBV5-1 and TRBJ2-1; D might be TRBD1 (6 bases). The CDR3 loop is CASSSDSPYNEQFF. CDR3 bases: TGCGCCAGCAGCTCGGACAGCCCTTACAATGAGCAGTTCTTC.